This record covers a single T cell receptor (beta chain). V shed 0 bases and J shed 0 bases, with 15 bases lying between them. The length of the CDR3 is 18 residues. Per the germline V gene, CDR1 is SEHNR and CDR2 is FQNEAQ (reference sequence). The entry originates in a study of technical replicates of blood from a few donors. Profiled with immunoSEQ multiplex PCR; TCRdb holds only in-frame clones, not every one. Of about 75,000 clones listed, approximately 97% are singletons. The clonotype originates from a human donor in good health. This chain uses TRBV7-9 with TRBJ1-5, with D possibly being TRBD1 (5 bases). Sequenced sample: T cells isolated from PBMCs. The CDR3 region has the DNA TGTGCCAGCAGCTTAGCCCGGACAAGTAGCTATAGCAATCAGCCCCAGCATTTT. Translating gives CASSLARTSSYSNQPQHF.